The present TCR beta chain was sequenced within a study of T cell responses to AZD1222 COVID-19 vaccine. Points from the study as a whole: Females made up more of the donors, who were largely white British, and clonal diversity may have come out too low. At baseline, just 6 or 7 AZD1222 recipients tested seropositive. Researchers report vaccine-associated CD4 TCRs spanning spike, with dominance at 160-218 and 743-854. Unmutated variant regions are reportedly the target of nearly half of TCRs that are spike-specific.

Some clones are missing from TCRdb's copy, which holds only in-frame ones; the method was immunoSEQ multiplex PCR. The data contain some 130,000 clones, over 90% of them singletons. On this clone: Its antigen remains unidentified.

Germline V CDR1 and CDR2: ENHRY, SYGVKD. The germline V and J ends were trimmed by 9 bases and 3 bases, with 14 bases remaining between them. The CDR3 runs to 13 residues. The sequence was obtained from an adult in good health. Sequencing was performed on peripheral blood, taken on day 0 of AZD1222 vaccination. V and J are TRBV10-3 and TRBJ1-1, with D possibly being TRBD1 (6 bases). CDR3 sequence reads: CAIAGARDTEAFF. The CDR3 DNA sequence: TGTGCCATAGCAGGGGCGCGGGACACTGAAGCTTTCTTT.